This passage covers 8 T cell receptor beta chains from one sample sequenced in a study of T cells in Graves' hyperthyroidism and ophthalmopathy. Amplification of TCR beta CDR3 regions used RNA as the template. With the HTBI primer set, the TCR CDR3 went through a first round of RT-PCR. Using its own MiXCR run on the multiplex PCR reads, TCRdb lists one record per CDR3 protein. The sample contains fewer than 900,000 distinct CDR3 sequences, 16% of which appear only once. Sequencing was carried out using blood. Every receptor here comes from a man between 18 and 29 years old with Graves' hyperthyroidism.

This clonotype was recorded many times. The chain is built from TRBV12-3 or TRBV12-4 and TRBJ2-6; D not resolved. Trimming took off 6 bases at V and 1 base at J, with 7 bases between the two ends. CDR3 length: 14 residues. CDR3 protein: CASSPNSGANVLTF. In nucleotides, the CDR3 is TGTGCCAGCAGCCCGAATTCTGGGGCCAACGTCCTGACTTTC.

The V and J genes are TRBV12-3 or TRBV12-4 and TRBJ2-1, with 11 bases matching TRBD2. Trimming at V came to 2 bases and at J to 5 bases, leaving 11 bases not matched to a gene. The CDR3 length is 18 residues. The CDR3 nucleotides read TGTGCCAGCAGTTTATGGCTAGCGGGAGGAGGAGCCGACAATGAGCAGTTCTTC. It yields the protein CASSLWLAGGGADNEQFF.

V and J are TRBV12-3 or TRBV12-4 and TRBJ2-5; 9 bases map to TRBD2. The CDR3 contains 16 residues. Losses at the gene ends were 7 bases for V and 4 bases for J; bases not matched to a gene: 13. CDR3 sequence (DNA): TGTGCCAGCACCCGTAGCGGGAGTTTTCCGGGAGAGACCCAGTACTTC. Encoded protein: CASTRSGSFPGETQYF.

The gene calls are TRBV11-1 and TRBJ2-1, with 8 bases aligning to TRBD2. There are 17 residues in the CDR3. V was pared by 5 bases and J by 8 bases, with 17 bases of the junction left unmatched. Germline assignment: CDR1 SGHAT and CDR2 FQDESV (reference sequence). DNA for the CDR3: TGTGCCAGCAGCCCCCTTTTGGGCGGGGGGAGTTTGTATGAGCAGTTCTTC. This translates into CASSPLLGGGSLYEQFF.

This clonotype was observed at least ten times. The rearrangement joins TRBV28 to TRBJ2-1; 12 bases line up with TRBD2. There are 12 residues in the CDR3. Germline CDR1 reads MDHEN; CDR2 reads SYDVKM. The CDR3 region has the DNA TGTGCTTACTCTAGCGGGAGGGATGAGCAGTTCTTC. Protein product: CAYSSGRDEQFF.

This clonotype was seen only a few times. V gene TRBV27 combines with J gene TRBJ2-3; weak D call: TRBD2 (5 bases). The CDR3 is 13 amino acids. Trimming stripped 4 bases from V and 3 bases from J, with 8 bases between. Germline lookup yields CDR1 MNHEY and CDR2 SMNVEV (reference sequence). The CDR3 here is CASSSTNTDTQYF. The CDR3 DNA reads as TGTGCCAGCAGTTCGACTAATACAGATACGCAGTATTTT.

V gene TRBV20-1 combines with J gene TRBJ1-1; D remains unclear. The CDR3 has 12 residues. Trimming took off 4 bases at V and 5 bases at J, with 11 bases between the two ends. In germline, CDR1 is DFQATT, CDR2 SNEGSKA (reference sequence). Written as DNA, the CDR3 is TGCAGTGCTACGGGGATGAGGACTGAAGCTTTCTTT. Its protein product is CSATGMRTEAFF.

With respect to this clonotype: This may arise from a read error, as a much more abundant clone is one base away. The chain's CDR3 is CSVEKSRGPNWPLEQYF. Here the CDR3 DNA reads TGCAGCGTTGAAAAGTCCAGGGGGCCCAACTGGCCTCTGGAGCAGTACTTC. The chain joins TRBV29-1 to TRBJ2-7; 8 bases are shared with TRBD1. Germline-derived CDR1 and CDR2 are SQVTM and ANQGSEA. The V segment lost 2 bases and the J segment 7 bases; nucleotides outside the gene matches: 19. CDR3 length: 17 amino acids.